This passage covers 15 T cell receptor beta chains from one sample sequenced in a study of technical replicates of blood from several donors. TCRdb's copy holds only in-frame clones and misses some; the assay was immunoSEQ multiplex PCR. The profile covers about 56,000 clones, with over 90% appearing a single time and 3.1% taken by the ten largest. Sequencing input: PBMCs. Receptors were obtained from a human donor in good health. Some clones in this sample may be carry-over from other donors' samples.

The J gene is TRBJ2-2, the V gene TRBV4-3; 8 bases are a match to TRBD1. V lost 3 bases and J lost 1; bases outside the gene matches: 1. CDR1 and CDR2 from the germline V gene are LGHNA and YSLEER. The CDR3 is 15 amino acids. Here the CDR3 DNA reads TGCGCCAGCAGCCAGGACAGGGTGAACACCGGGGAGCTGTTTTTT. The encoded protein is CASSQDRVNTGELFF.

In DNA form, the CDR3 reads TGTGCCAGCAGCTTAGCGCCCCAGACGGGCTACGAGCAGTACTTC. It codes for CASSLAPQTGYEQYF. V is TRBV7-6 and J is TRBJ2-7; D is unclear. The CDR3 consists of 15 residues. V was trimmed by 0 bases and J by 3 bases, leaving 12 bases between them. Germline V gene data show CDR1 as SGHVS and CDR2 as FNYEAQ.

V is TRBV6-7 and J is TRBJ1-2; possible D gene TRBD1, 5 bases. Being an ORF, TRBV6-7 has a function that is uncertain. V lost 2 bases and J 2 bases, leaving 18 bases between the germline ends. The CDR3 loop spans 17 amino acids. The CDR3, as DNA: TGTGCCAGCAGTTACGGGGTTGGGGCAGGAGCAAACTATGGCTACACCTTC. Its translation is CASSYGVGAGANYGYTF.

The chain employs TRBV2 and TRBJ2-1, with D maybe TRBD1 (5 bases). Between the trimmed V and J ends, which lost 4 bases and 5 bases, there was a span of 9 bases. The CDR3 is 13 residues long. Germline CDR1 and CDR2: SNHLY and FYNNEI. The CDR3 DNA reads TGTGCCAGCAGTGGGGGCAACAACAATGAGCAGTTCTTC. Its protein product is CASSGGNNNEQFF.

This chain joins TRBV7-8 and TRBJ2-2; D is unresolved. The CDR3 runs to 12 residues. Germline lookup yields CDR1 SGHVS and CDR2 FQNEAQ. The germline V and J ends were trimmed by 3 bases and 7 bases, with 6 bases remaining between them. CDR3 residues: CASSFENGELFF. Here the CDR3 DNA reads TGTGCCAGCAGCTTCGAGAACGGGGAGCTGTTTTTT.

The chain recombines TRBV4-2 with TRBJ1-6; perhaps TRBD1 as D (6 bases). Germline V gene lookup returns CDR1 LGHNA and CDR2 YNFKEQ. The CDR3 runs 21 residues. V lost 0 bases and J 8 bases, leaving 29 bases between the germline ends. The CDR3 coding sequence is TGTGCCAGCAGCCAAGACTTGGACAGAGACCAACCTCAACAACAATATTCACCCCTCCACTTT. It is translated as CASSQDLDRDQPQQQYSPLHF.

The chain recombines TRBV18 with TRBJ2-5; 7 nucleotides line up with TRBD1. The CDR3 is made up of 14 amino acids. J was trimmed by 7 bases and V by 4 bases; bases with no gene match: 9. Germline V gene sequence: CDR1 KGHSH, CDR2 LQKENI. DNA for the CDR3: TGTGCCAGCTCACGAGGGGGCGATAAGGTGACCCAGTACTTC. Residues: CASSRGGDKVTQYF.

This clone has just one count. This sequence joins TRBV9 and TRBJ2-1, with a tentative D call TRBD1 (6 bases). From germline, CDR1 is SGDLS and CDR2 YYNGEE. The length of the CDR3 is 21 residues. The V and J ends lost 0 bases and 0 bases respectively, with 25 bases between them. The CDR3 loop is CASSVVGVGGPAESSYNEQFF. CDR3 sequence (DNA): TGTGCCAGCAGCGTAGTCGGGGTTGGGGGCCCAGCGGAGAGCTCCTACAATGAGCAGTTCTTC.

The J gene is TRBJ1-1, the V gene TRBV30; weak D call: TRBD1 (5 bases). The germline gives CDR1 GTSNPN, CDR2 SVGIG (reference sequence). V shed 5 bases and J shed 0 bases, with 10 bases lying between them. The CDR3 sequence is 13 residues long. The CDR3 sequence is CAWAGLVNTEAFF. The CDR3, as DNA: TGTGCCTGGGCGGGGCTCGTGAACACTGAAGCTTTCTTT.

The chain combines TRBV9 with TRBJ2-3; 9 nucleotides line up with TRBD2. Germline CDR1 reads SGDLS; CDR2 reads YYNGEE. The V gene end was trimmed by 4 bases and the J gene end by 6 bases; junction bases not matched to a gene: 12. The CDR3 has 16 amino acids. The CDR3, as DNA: TGTGCCAGCAGCCCCCTGGGGGTAGCGGGGGTGGATACGCAGTATTTT. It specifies CASSPLGVAGVDTQYF.

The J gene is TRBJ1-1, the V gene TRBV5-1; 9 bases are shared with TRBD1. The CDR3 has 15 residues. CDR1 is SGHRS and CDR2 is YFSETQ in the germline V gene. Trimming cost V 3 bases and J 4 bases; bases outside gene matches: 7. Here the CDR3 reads CASSYTGTGFTEAFF. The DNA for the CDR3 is TGCGCCAGCAGCTACACCGGGACAGGGTTCACTGAAGCTTTCTTT.

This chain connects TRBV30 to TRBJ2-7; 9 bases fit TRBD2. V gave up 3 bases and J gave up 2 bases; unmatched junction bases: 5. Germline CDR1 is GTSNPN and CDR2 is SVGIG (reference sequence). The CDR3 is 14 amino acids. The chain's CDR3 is CAWRGLAGPYEQYF. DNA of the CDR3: TGTGCCTGGAGAGGGCTAGCGGGACCCTACGAGCAGTACTTC.

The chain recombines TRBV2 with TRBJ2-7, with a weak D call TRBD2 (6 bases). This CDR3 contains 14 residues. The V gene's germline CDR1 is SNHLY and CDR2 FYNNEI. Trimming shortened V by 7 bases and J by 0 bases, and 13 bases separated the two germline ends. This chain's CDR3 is CASKTAGISYEQYF. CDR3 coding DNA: TGTGCCAGCAAAACAGCGGGTATCTCCTACGAGCAGTACTTC.

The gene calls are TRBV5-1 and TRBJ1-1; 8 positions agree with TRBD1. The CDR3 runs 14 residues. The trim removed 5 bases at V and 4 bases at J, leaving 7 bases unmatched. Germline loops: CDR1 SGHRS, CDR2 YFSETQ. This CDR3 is CASRAGQGGTEAFF. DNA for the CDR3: TGCGCCAGCAGGGCCGGACAGGGCGGCACTGAAGCTTTCTTT.

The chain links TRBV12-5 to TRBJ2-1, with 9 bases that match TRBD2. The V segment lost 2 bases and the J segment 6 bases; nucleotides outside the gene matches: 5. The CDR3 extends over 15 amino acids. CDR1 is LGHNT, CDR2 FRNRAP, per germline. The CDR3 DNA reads TGTGCTAGTGGTTTGTGGGCGGGAGGGCTCAATGAGCAGTTCTTC. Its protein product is CASGLWAGGLNEQFF.